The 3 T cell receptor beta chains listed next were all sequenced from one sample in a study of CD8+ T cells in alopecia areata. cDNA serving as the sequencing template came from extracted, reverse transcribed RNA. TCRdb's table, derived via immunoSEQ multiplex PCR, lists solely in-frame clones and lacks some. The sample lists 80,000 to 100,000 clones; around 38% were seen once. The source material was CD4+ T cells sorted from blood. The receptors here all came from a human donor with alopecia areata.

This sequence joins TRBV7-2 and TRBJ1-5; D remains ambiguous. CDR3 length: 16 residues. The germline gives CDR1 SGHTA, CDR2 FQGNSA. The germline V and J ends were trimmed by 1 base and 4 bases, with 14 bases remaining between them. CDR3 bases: TGTGCCAGCAGCTTAGAAGGTAACAGTATGAATCAGCCCCAGCATTTT. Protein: CASSLEGNSMNQPQHF. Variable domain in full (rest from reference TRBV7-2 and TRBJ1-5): GAGVSQSPSNKVTEKGKDVELRCDPISGHTALYWYRQSLGQGLEFLIYFQGNSAPDKSGLPSDRFSAERTGGSVSTLTIQRTQQEDSAVYLCASSLEGNSMNQPQHFGDGTRLSIL.

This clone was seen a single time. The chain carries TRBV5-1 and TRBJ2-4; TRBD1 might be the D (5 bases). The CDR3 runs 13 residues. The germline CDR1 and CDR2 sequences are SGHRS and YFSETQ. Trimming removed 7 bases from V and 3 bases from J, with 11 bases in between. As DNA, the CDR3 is TGCGCCAGCGGTTCAGGGAACAAAAACATTCAGTACTTC. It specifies CASGSGNKNIQYF.

CDR3 nucleotide sequence: TGTGCCAGCAGCCCGTTGGGAGGGAGTGCCTACAATGAGCAGTTCTTC. This sequence encodes CASSPLGGSAYNEQFF. This chain links TRBV14 with TRBJ2-1; 7 bases are a match to TRBD2. Germline CDR1 and CDR2: SGHDN and FVKESK. The CDR3 has 16 residues. The J segment lost 2 bases and the V segment lost 4 bases, leaving 8 bases of the junction unmatched.